This TCR beta chain was documented in a study of cytomegalovirus exposure and HLA in healthy donors. Primers for the PCR totalled 60 Vbeta and 13 Jbeta. Some clones are missing from TCRdb's copy, which holds only in-frame ones; the method was immunoSEQ multiplex PCR. This listing includes 40,000 or so clones. The CDR3 spans 14 residues. Trimming took 4 bases from V and 2 from J; bases not matched to a gene: 4. Germline CDR1 and CDR2: SGHAT and FQNNGV. Sequencing used PBMCs. The V call is TRBV11-2, the J call TRBJ2-7; 8 nucleotides match TRBD1. The sequence came from a woman in her 30s in good health and CMV-seropositive. CDR3 bases: TGTGCCAGCAGCTCCAGACAGGGGACCTACGAGCAGTACTTC. It encodes CASSSRQGTYEQYF.